A single sample gave rise to the 16 T cell receptor beta chains below, sequenced in a study of blood T cell repertoires in COVID-19. Sequencing was performed with immunoSEQ multiplex PCR; in TCRdb, only in-frame clones are kept and a portion is missing. There are more than 200,000 clones in the sample; about 85% occur only once, and roughly 1.7% lies in the top ten. Source material: peripheral blood. These receptors were collected from a man between 65 and 85 years old with acute or convalescent COVID-19.

This clone has a single count. J is TRBJ2-5 and V is TRBV2, with a tentative D call TRBD2 (5 bases). Trimming pared 6 bases from V and 4 bases from J, leaving 18 bases between. The germline V gene has CDR1 SNHLY and CDR2 FYNNEI. This CDR3 spans 15 amino acids. The CDR3 protein is CASSQARGRGETQYF. The CDR3, as DNA: TGTGCCAGCAGCCAGGCGAGAGGTCGGGGAGAGACCCAGTACTTC.

In DNA, the CDR3 is TGTGCCAGCGGGCCCGGACAGGGATCAACCGGGGAGCTGTTTTTT. Its translation: CASGPGQGSTGELFF. The chain links TRBV9 to TRBJ2-2, with TRBD1 identical over 8 bases. Germline assignment: CDR1 SGDLS and CDR2 YYNGEE. The trim removed 7 bases at V and 5 bases at J, leaving 10 bases unmatched. The CDR3 has 15 residues.

This clone was picked up many times. This chain links TRBV19 with TRBJ1-2; 9 bases fit TRBD1. This CDR3 contains 14 residues. The V gene's germline CDR1 is LNHDA and CDR2 SQIVND (reference sequence). V gave up 6 bases and J gave up 4 bases; unmatched junction bases: 6. The CDR3 coding sequence is TGTGCCAGTAGACAGGGGGCTTCGGTCTATGGCTACACCTTC. Translation gives CASRQGASVYGYTF.

The chain links TRBV5-8 to TRBJ2-3, with D tentatively TRBD2 (5 bases). The germline gives CDR1 SGHTS, CDR2 YDEGEE. Trimming removed 4 bases at V and 0 bases at J, with 6 bases between. CDR3 length equals 13 residues. The CDR3 spells CASSPGSTDTQYF. DNA of the CDR3: TGTGCCAGCAGCCCGGGGAGCACAGATACGCAGTATTTT.

The CDR3 DNA reads as TGTGCCAGCAGCCTAGGGGGGGGAGCTGAAGCTTTCTTT. Its translation is CASSLGGGAEAFF. This chain connects TRBV5-4 to TRBJ1-1; TRBD1 is a possible D gene (6 bases). The length of the CDR3 is 13 residues. The germline CDR1 and CDR2 sequences are SGHNT and YYREEE (reference sequence). Trimming stripped 4 bases from V and 6 bases from J, with 13 bases between.

The sample holds one count of this clone. V and J are TRBV13 and TRBJ2-3; 15 nucleotides line up with TRBD2. Germline lookup yields CDR1 PRHDT and CDR2 FYEKMQ (reference sequence). The V segment lost 5 bases and the J segment 4 bases; nucleotides outside the gene matches: 4. CDR3 length: 16 residues. CDR3 bases: TGTGCCAGCAGCCTCGGACTAGCGGGGGGGGCAGATACGCAGTATTTT. It yields the protein CASSLGLAGGADTQYF.

The chain links TRBV5-4 to TRBJ1-2; possible D gene TRBD1, 6 bases. V lost 2 bases and J 7 bases, leaving 15 bases between the germline ends. The CDR3 has 14 residues. Germline values: CDR1 SGHNT, CDR2 YYREEE (reference sequence). This chain's CDR3 is CASSLTGSYFGYTF. DNA for the CDR3: TGTGCCAGCAGCTTAACAGGGTCATATTTTGGCTACACCTTC. Full variable domain (remainder filled in from reference TRBV5-4 and TRBJ1-2): ETGVTQSPTHLIKTRGQQVTLRCSSQSGHNTVSWYQQALGQGPQFIFQYYREEENGRGNFPPRFSGLQFPNYSSELNVNALELDDSALYLCASSLTGSYFGYTFGSGTRLTVV.

This chain joins TRBV2 and TRBJ1-4; 8 nucleotides line up with TRBD1. Unmatched junction bases numbered 2, after V lost 8 bases and J lost 6 bases. Germline CDR1 SNHLY, CDR2 FYNNEI. The CDR3 is 12 residues long. CDR3 in amino acids: CASGQGYEKLFF. The CDR3 coding sequence is TGTGCCAGCGGACAGGGATATGAAAAACTGTTTTTT.

The chain carries TRBV11-2 and TRBJ1-4, with D maybe TRBD1 (5 bases). Trimming removed 1 base at V and 8 bases at J, with 11 bases between. The germline V gene encodes CDR1 SGHAT and CDR2 FQNNGV. The CDR3 runs 14 residues. The CDR3 spells CASSLVFRAEKLFF. DNA for the CDR3: TGTGCCAGCAGCTTAGTGTTCAGGGCGGAAAAACTGTTTTTT.

The genes are TRBV15 and TRBJ1-1; 8 positions agree with TRBD1. J was trimmed by 1 base and V by 2 bases; bases with no gene match: 3. The CDR3 is made up of 15 amino acids. Per the germline V gene, CDR1 is LNHNV and CDR2 is YYDKDF (reference sequence). The CDR3 DNA reads TGTGCCACCAGCAGAAGGGGGACAGGGAACACTGAAGCTTTCTTT. Translated: CATSRRGTGNTEAFF.

The V and J genes are TRBV27 and TRBJ2-5, with D perhaps TRBD2 (6 bases). The CDR3 totals 12 residues. From germline, CDR1 is MNHEY and CDR2 SMNVEV (reference sequence). Trimming left V 3 bases short and J 5 bases short, with 7 bases between. CDR3 nucleotides: TGTGCCAGCAGTTTTGGAGGGGAGACCCAGTACTTC. This sequence encodes CASSFGGETQYF.

This clone was seen at least ten times. V gene TRBV30 combines with J gene TRBJ1-1; 7 nucleotides line up with TRBD1. The germline V gene encodes CDR1 GTSNPN and CDR2 SVGIG (reference sequence). CDR3 size: 12 residues. CDR3 residues: CAGQGGYTEAFF. The CDR3 DNA reads TGTGCTGGGCAGGGGGGATATACTGAAGCTTTCTTT.

This clone has a count of ten or more. This specimen includes other DNA sequences encoding the same CDR3. The V call is TRBV5-1, the J call TRBJ2-7; TRBD2 matches at 7 bases. Germline CDR1 SGHRS, CDR2 YFSETQ. The V and J ends lost 0 bases and 2 bases, in that order; junction bases with no gene match: 2. CDR3 length equals 14 residues. The DNA of the CDR3 is TGCGCCAGCAGCTTGGCCGGGACTACCTACGAGCAGTACTTC. Its translation is CASSLAGTTYEQYF.

This clone was found once. The gene calls are TRBV18 and TRBJ2-7; D is possibly TRBD2 (6 bases). Germline V gives CDR1 KGHSH, CDR2 LQKENI. CDR3 length: 16 residues. V was trimmed by 1 base and J by 4 bases, leaving 17 bases between them. CDR3 bases: TGTGCCAGCTCACCACGCGGTGTAGCCGGAGGGTACGAGCAGTACTTC. Protein: CASSPRGVAGGYEQYF.

The J gene is TRBJ1-6, the V gene TRBV9, with 9 bases fitting TRBD1. The CDR3 length is 16 residues. Germline loops: CDR1 SGDLS, CDR2 YYNGEE. V shed 3 bases and J 6 bases; nucleotides not matched to a gene: 7. The CDR3 DNA sequence: TGTGCCAGCAGCGCCGGGGACAGGGCCTCTAATTCACCCCTCCACTTT. Amino acid sequence: CASSAGDRASNSPLHF.

The V call is TRBV5-1, the J call TRBJ2-6; 7 nucleotides align to TRBD1. V lost 0 bases, J lost 2 bases, and 5 bases stayed unmatched. Germline CDR1 reads SGHRS; CDR2 reads YFSETQ. This CDR3 is built from 17 residues. The CDR3: CASSLATGATGANVLTF. CDR3 in DNA: TGCGCCAGCAGCTTGGCCACAGGGGCAACTGGGGCCAACGTCCTGACTTTC.